The 14 T cell receptor beta chains listed next were all sequenced from one sample in a study of preoperative IRX-2 immunotherapy in early breast cancer. Here immunoSEQ multiplex PCR was the method, and the copy in TCRdb shows in-frame clones only, minus some. The data contain some 19,000 clones, around four fifths of them singletons. The treatment here: preoperative locoregional IRX-2 cytokine immunotherapy. The sample in question was lymph node tissue, obtained after IRX-2 immunotherapy. These receptors were obtained from a human donor with breast cancer.

The V gene is TRBV10-2, the J gene TRBJ2-3; TRBD2 matches 12 bases. The CDR3 is 14 residues long. V was clipped by 9 bases and J by 6 bases; unmatched bases: 7. Germline CDR1 WSHSY, CDR2 SAAADI. The CDR3 is CARTTSGGLDTQYF. In DNA, the CDR3 is TGCGCCAGAACAACTAGCGGGGGGCTCGATACGCAGTATTTT.

CDR3 nucleotide sequence: TGTGCCAGCAAGAGACTAGCGGGAGATCATGAGCAGTTCTTC. It codes for CASKRLAGDHEQFF. The J gene is TRBJ2-1, the V gene TRBV2, with 12 bases matching TRBD2. Germline CDR1 and CDR2: SNHLY and FYNNEI. The trim removed 7 bases at V and 8 bases at J, leaving 6 bases unmatched. This CDR3 spans 14 amino acids.

The rearrangement links TRBV29-1 to TRBJ2-5; D is ambiguous. The CDR3 runs to 13 residues. Germline V gene sequence: CDR1 SQVTM, CDR2 ANQGSEA. V was clipped by 6 bases and J by 1 base, with 12 bases between them. For the CDR3, the DNA is TGCAGCGTAACGGTAACAATCCAAGAGACCCAGTACTTC. It codes for CSVTVTIQETQYF.

The gene calls are TRBV6-8 and TRBJ1-4; no firm D call. Per germline, CDR1 MNHGY and CDR2 SAAAGT. The CDR3 is made up of 16 amino acids. V lost 2 bases and J 2 bases, leaving 12 bases between the germline ends. The CDR3 region has the DNA TGTGCCAGCAGTTACGGGCATTCGAGGACTAATGAAAAACTGTTTTTT. Translation: CASSYGHSRTNEKLFF.

The rearrangement links TRBV30 to TRBJ2-7, with 13 bases fitting TRBD2. Germline CDR1 GTSNPN, CDR2 SVGIG (reference sequence). V lost 0 bases, J lost 4 bases, and 9 bases stayed unmatched. The CDR3 has 17 residues. CDR3 DNA: TGTGCCTGGAGTGTAGGACTAGCGGGGGCCTCCGGGTACGAGCAGTACTTC. It translates to CAWSVGLAGASGYEQYF.

The chain employs TRBV18 and TRBJ1-2, with D possibly being TRBD1 (5 bases). CDR3 length: 12 amino acids. The germline V gene has CDR1 KGHSH and CDR2 LQKENI. The germline V and J ends were trimmed by 5 bases and 2 bases, with 6 bases remaining between them. CDR3 nucleotides: TGTGCCAGCTCAAGGGGAAACTATGGCTACACCTTC. Amino acids: CASSRGNYGYTF.

The gene calls are TRBV7-7 and TRBJ1-1; D gene ambiguous. Germline CDR1 is SSHAT and CDR2 is FNYEAQ (reference sequence). The length of the CDR3 is 15 residues. V was trimmed by 5 bases and J by 1 base, leaving 14 bases between them. CDR3 protein: CASSARRAGNTEAFF. The DNA of the CDR3 is TGTGCCAGCAGCGCCCGACGGGCGGGGAACACTGAAGCTTTCTTT.

This chain uses TRBV28 with TRBJ2-5; tentative D call: TRBD2 (5 bases). The length of the CDR3 is 12 residues. Trimming shortened V by 10 bases and J by 5 bases, and 14 bases separated the two germline ends. CDR1 and CDR2 from the germline V gene are MDHEN and SYDVKM. The chain's CDR3 is CATGVGHETQYF. The CDR3 bases are TGTGCCACCGGGGTAGGGCACGAGACCCAGTACTTC. The full variable domain, with the rest looked up from reference TRBV28 and TRBJ2-5, is DVKVTQSSRYLVKRTGEKVFLECVQDMDHENMFWYRQDPGLGLRLIYFSYDVKMKEKGDIPEGYSVSREKKERFSLILESASTNQTSMYLCATGVGHETQYFGPGTRLLVL.

This sequence joins TRBV12-5 and TRBJ1-4; the D is unclear. The CDR3 loop spans 13 amino acids. CDR1 is LGHNT, CDR2 FRNRAP, per germline. Between the trimmed V and J ends, which lost 11 bases and 7 bases, there was a span of 17 bases. The CDR3 DNA reads TGTGCTTCCTTGGCGGGGAGCGGTGAAAAACTGTTTTTT. Protein: CASLAGSGEKLFF.

The rearrangement links TRBV28 to TRBJ2-7; 11 nucleotides agree with TRBD2. J lost 5 bases, V lost 5 bases, and 5 bases had no gene match. The CDR3 sequence is 14 residues long. CDR1 MDHEN and CDR2 SYDVKM come from the germline V gene. The CDR3 bases are TGTGCCAGCAGTCCTAGCGGGAGGATCCACGAGCAGTACTTC. It specifies CASSPSGRIHEQYF. The full variable domain, completed using reference TRBV28 and TRBJ2-7, is DVKVTQSSRYLVKRTGEKVFLECVQDMDHENMFWYRQDPGLGLRLIYFSYDVKMKEKGDIPEGYSVSREKKERFSLILESASTNQTSMYLCASSPSGRIHEQYFGPGTRLTVT.

Written as DNA, the CDR3 is TGTGCCAGCAGACAGACGGGCTATAATTCACCCCTCCACTTT. The encoded protein is CASRQTGYNSPLHF. This rearrangement joins TRBV6-8 to TRBJ1-6; D ambiguous. The CDR3 runs 14 residues. With 6 bases removed from V and 3 bases from J, the gap between germline ends came to 9 bases. CDR1 and CDR2 from the germline V gene are MNHGY and SAAAGT.

V is TRBV19 and J is TRBJ2-5; no clear D gene. Trimming stripped 7 bases from V and 4 bases from J, with 10 bases between. Germline lookup yields CDR1 LNHDA and CDR2 SQIVND (reference sequence). The CDR3 has 12 residues. The CDR3 DNA is TGTGCCAGTAACCGGTGGGGAGAGACCCAGTACTTC. This codes for CASNRWGETQYF.

V usage is TRBV29-1 and J usage is TRBJ2-7; a weak D match, TRBD1 (6 bases). V dropped 6 bases and J dropped 0 bases, with 21 bases sitting between them. This CDR3 is built from 16 residues. Germline-derived CDR1 and CDR2 are SQVTM and ANQGSEA. The CDR3 sequence: CSVARGWGESSYEQYF. The CDR3 nucleotides read TGCAGCGTGGCCAGGGGATGGGGCGAGAGCTCCTACGAGCAGTACTTC.

In this sample, this clone turned up a few times. The chain employs TRBV6-8 and TRBJ2-2; TRBD1 is a possible D gene (5 bases). Germline assignment: CDR1 MNHGY and CDR2 SAAAGT. There are 14 residues in the CDR3. The V and J ends lost 7 bases and 0 bases respectively, with 9 bases between them. CDR3 nucleotide sequence: TGTGCCAGCATCTGGGGCCCGAACACCGGGGAGCTGTTTTTT. Amino acids: CASIWGPNTGELFF.